This is a list of T cell receptor beta chains from one sample in a study of blood T cells in healthy people across ages. TCRdb reanalysed the 5' RACE reads using MiXCR and keeps one entry per CDR3 protein. The sample yields 1.5 million or so distinct CDR3 sequences, approximately 42% seen once. Material for sequencing was blood. These receptor sequences come from a woman between 18 and 29 years old in good health. CDR3s include the opening cysteine and the closing phenylalanine or tryptophan. A D gene is named only where the DNA matches it firmly. Clone sizes are given selectively: once, few, many, or a class where the clone is expanded.

D gene,clone size,V gene,J gene,CDR3 DNA,CDR3 protein
TRBD2,few,TRBV5-1,TRBJ2-4,TGCGCCAGCAGCAGCGGGGGGGCCTTAGACATTCAGTACTTC,CASSSGGALDIQYF
.,few,TRBV5-1,TRBJ2-3,TGCGCCAGCAGCTACGACCGAGGGAGCACAGATACGCAGTATTTT,CASSYDRGSTDTQYF
.,.,TRBV2,TRBJ1-4,TGTGCCAGCAAGACAGATTATAATGAAAAACTGTTTTTT,CASKTDYNEKLFF
.,.,TRBV27,TRBJ2-1,TGTGCCAGCAGTTTGGGCAGGGTTCATGAGCAGTTCTTC,CASSLGRVHEQFF
.,few,TRBV27,TRBJ2-3,TGTGCCACGCAGGGCCGAGATACGCAGTATTTT,CATQGRDTQYF
.,.,TRBV7-9,TRBJ1-3,TGTGCCAGCAGCTTAGGCACTTCTGGAAACACCATATATTTT,CASSLGTSGNTIYF
TRBD1,many,TRBV3-1,TRBJ2-7,TGTGCCAGCAGCTTAAGGACAGGGGGCTACGAGCAGTACTTC,CASSLRTGGYEQYF
.,few,TRBV6-5,TRBJ1-2,TGTGCCAGCAGACAAAACACACTGGATGGCTACACCTTC,CASRQNTLDGYTF
.,.,TRBV6-6,TRBJ2-1,TGTGCCAGCAGTACCCCTAACAGGTACAATGAGCAGTTCTTC,CASSTPNRYNEQFF
.,.,TRBV6-6,TRBJ1-2,TGTGCCAGTGAACCCGGGACAACCAAAAAGGTCGGCTACACCTTC,CASEPGTTKKVGYTF
.,.,TRBV3-1,TRBJ2-2,TGTGCCAGCGGCTTTCCGGCCGGGGAGCTGTTTTTT,CASGFPAGELFF
TRBD2,.,TRBV19,TRBJ2-3,TGTGCCAGTAGTATGATCCTGCGACTAGCGGGAGTTAGGGGCACAGATACGCAGTATTTT,CASSMILRLAGVRGTDTQYF
TRBD2,.,TRBV2,TRBJ2-1,TGTGCCAGCAGTGGGGCTAGCGGGGGCCCAATTGGGAATGAGCAGTTCTTC,CASSGASGGPIGNEQFF
TRBD1,.,TRBV20-1,TRBJ2-7,TGCAGTGCGCCCCGGGACAGGGCCTCCTACGAGCAGTACTTC,CSAPRDRASYEQYF
TRBD1,.,TRBV24-1,TRBJ2-2,TGTGCCACCAGTGGAGGGGGCGCGAACACCGGGGAGCTGTTTTTT,CATSGGGANTGELFF
.,.,TRBV6-2/TRBV6-3,TRBJ2-3,TGTGCCAGCAGTTACCCCATTACGGGATTCACAGATACGCAGTATTTT,CASSYPITGFTDTQYF
TRBD1,.,TRBV6-4,TRBJ2-3,TGTGCCAGCAGCACAACAGGGGGCGCGGCAGATACGCAGTATTTT,CASSTTGGAADTQYF
.,.,TRBV18,TRBJ2-5,TGTGCCAGCTCACGCGGCAGTCTTGGCCAAGAGACCCAGTACTTC,CASSRGSLGQETQYF
TRBD1,few,TRBV7-8,TRBJ2-7,TGTGCCAGCAGTCCTGACAGGGGGCAATACGAGCAGTACTTC,CASSPDRGQYEQYF
.,.,TRBV5-1,TRBJ2-2,TGCGCCAGCAGCTTCCTCCGGGACTCTAACACCGGGGAGCTGTTTTTT,CASSFLRDSNTGELFF
.,.,TRBV30,TRBJ1-4,TGTGCCTGGAGTTGGGGGGCCGGTGAAAAACTGTTTTTT,CAWSWGAGEKLFF
TRBD1,.,TRBV7-8,TRBJ1-2,TGTGCCGGCAGCATCCGGACAGGGTTGGACTATGGCTACACCTTC,CAGSIRTGLDYGYTF
.,.,TRBV10-3,TRBJ1-1,TGTGCCATCAGTGCCGGGGTCACTGAAGCTTTCTTT,CAISAGVTEAFF
TRBD2,once,TRBV4-1,TRBJ2-1,TGCGCCAGCAGCCATCCTGCGACTAGCGGGGGCCCCAGACCTTACAATGGGCAGTTCTTC,CASSHPATSGGPRPYNGQFF
.,few,TRBV20-1,TRBJ2-2,TGCAGTGCTCCCCATGGGTCCCGGGGGGGGGAGCTGTTTTTT,CSAPHGSRGGELFF
TRBD2,few,TRBV4-1,TRBJ2-3,TGCGCCAGCAGCCAGGATAATGGACTAGGCTCAGATACGCAGTATTTT,CASSQDNGLGSDTQYF
.,few,TRBV10-3,TRBJ2-1,TGTGCCAGCAAGGTCCAGAGCTCCTACAATGAGCAGTTCTTC,CASKVQSSYNEQFF
.,few,TRBV27,TRBJ1-4,TGTGCCAGCAGTTACCGGGGTTGGATCAATGAAAAACTGTTTTTT,CASSYRGWINEKLFF